This T cell receptor beta chain is drawn from a study of cytomegalovirus exposure and HLA in healthy donors. Study-level background: The platform used for the roughly 130 validation repertoires matched that of the approximately 620 first-cohort repertoires, a later analysis reported. Notes on the study in general: Specific recognition of CMV antigens was confirmed in vitro for a few chains (all CMV-associated). It was reported that the classifier diagnosed cytomegalovirus status with high specificity and sensitivity in both the original and validation cohorts. In a later analysis, first-cohort TCR clusters were found to tend to co-occur in the 95 to 150 validation repertoires.

Concerning this clone itself: The antigen is not known.

Here immunoSEQ multiplex PCR was the method, and the copy in TCRdb shows in-frame clones only, minus some. This table holds 300,000 to 400,000 clones, roughly 86% found once. V was shortened by 4 bases and J by 3 bases, with 17 bases between the two germline ends. From germline, CDR1 is SGHDT and CDR2 YYEEEE. The CDR3 extends over 16 amino acids. J is TRBJ2-1 and V is TRBV5-6; D might be TRBD1 (6 bases). The sequencing sample was made of PBMCs. The receptor's source is a man aged 25-40 years in good health and CMV-seronegative. The CDR3 nucleotides read TGTGCCAGCAGCGCCGGGACAAACCGGCTCTACAATGAGCAGTTCTTC. Translated: CASSAGTNRLYNEQFF.